A single T cell receptor beta chain is shown here with its context. Which antigen it targets is not known. No quality values exist for individual bases; no much larger clone is one base distant. These data come from a study of blood T cell repertoires in COVID-19 (dated by TCRdb to 2020 to 2021). In terms of the full investigation: The collaborator samples originated in the United States, Italy and Spain and spanned the acute and convalescent phases of COVID-19. The prospective study material was composed of cDNA or gDNA derived from T cells, B-cell-depleted T cells, or PBMCs. The dataset comprised deeply sampled blood TCRbeta repertoires from subjects exposed to, actively infected with, or recovered from COVID-19. A freely available public database, intended as a resource for researchers studying the immune response to SARS-CoV-2, is where the repertoires were released. Samples came from the ongoing ImmuneRACE study (first 160 participants) plus 1,254 subjects from 6 global collaborators. A de-identified subject ID, COVID-19 status, age in years and sex were almost always included in the sample metadata. HLA class I and class II types, where available, came from metadata supplied by the sample provider rather than from assay-based typing. Paper-wide results and their limitations: The quantity of clinical and demographic metadata differed by source and by participant and was supplied without curation.

TCRbeta CDR3 regions were amplified from genomic DNA using the immunoSEQ Assay, a bias-controlled multiplex PCR. As for the authors' bioinformatics: Nucleated cell counts per sample were estimated from amplification of reference gene primers within the assay. To quantify the absolute abundance of each unique TCRbeta CDR3 rearrangement, sequence reads were collapsed and filtered. For each sample, productive Simpson clonality was calculated as the square root of Simpson's diversity index across productive rearrangements. The table comes from immuneACCESS by way of TCRdb, which keeps in-frame sequences with V and J called. Part of the clones is missing from these tables; in studies checked, under half for an unresolved V gene and the rest for unknown reasons. V and J calls plus clone size are reproduced from that table; the DNA served to infer D and trimming. This sample is represented by fewer than 400,000 clones; 83% of them were singletons. The ten biggest clones cover 2.5% to 3% of the sample.

Each collaborating institution followed its own protocols to collect whole blood in K2EDTA tubes. Collaborator samples were shipped for TCRbeta analysis as frozen whole blood, isolated PBMCs, or DNA extracted from either sample type. The sequence derives from a man aged 25 to 40 with active or convalescent COVID-19. Specimen: peripheral blood.

The nucleotides are TGTGCCAGCTCACCACAACACCTAGAAGGCTACGAGCAGTACTTC. Its amino acids are CASSPQHLEGYEQYF. The V and J genes are TRBV18 and TRBJ2-7; the D gene cannot be named for sure. The CDR3 holds 15 amino acids from the cysteine to the phenylalanine. The entry retains the CDR3 DNA only, 45 bases that are in frame from base 1. CDR1 and CDR2 are read off the germline V gene as KGHSH and LQKENI. V sheds 1 base and J sheds 3 bases, leaving 13 bases between their ends.